This T cell receptor (beta chain) was sequenced in a study of T cell clonotyping in hematopoietic cell transplantation. Study-wide points: Without cell sorting, CD4 versus CD8 contributions remain unresolved.

CDR1 and CDR2 (germline): SGHRS, YFSETQ. Unmatched junction bases numbered 3, after V lost 3 bases and J lost 7 bases. This CDR3 region has 14 residues. Repertoires were generated with immunoSEQ multiplex PCR, while TCRdb's copy carries only in-frame clones and drops some. The sample includes nearly 70,000 clones, around 94% of them seen just once. Concerning this clone: Its antigen is not known.

The sequence came from a man in his forties or fifties in good health. Some clones in this sample may be carry-over from other donors' samples. Sequenced: peripheral blood mononuclear cells. The chain links TRBV5-1 to TRBJ2-1, with 11 bases aligning to TRBD2. CDR3 in amino acids: CASSSLAGGNEQFF. CDR3 sequence (DNA): TGCGCCAGCAGCTCCCTAGCGGGGGGAAATGAGCAGTTCTTC. Full variable domain (rest looked up from reference TRBV5-1 and TRBJ2-1): KAGVTQTPRYLIKTRGQQVTLSCSPISGHRSVSWYQQTPGQGLQFLFEYFSETQRNKGNFPGRFSGRQFSNSRSEMNVSTLELGDSALYLCASSSLAGGNEQFFGPGTRLTVL.